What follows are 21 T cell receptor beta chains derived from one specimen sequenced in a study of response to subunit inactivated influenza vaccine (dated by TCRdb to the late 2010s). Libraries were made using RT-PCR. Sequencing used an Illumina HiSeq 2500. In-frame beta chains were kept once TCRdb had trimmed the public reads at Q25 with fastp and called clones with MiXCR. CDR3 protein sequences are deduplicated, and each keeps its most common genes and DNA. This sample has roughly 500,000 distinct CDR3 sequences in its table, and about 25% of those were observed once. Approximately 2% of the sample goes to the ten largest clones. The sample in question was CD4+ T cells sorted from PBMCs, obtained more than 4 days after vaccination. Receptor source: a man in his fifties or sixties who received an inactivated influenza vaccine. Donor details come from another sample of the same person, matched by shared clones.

CDR3 sequence reads: CASMDSYSNTEAFF. The CDR3 DNA is TGCGCCAGCATGGACAGTTACTCGAACACTGAAGCTTTCTTT. The rearrangement uses TRBV5-1 and TRBJ1-1; TRBD1 is a possible D gene (6 bases). Per the germline V gene, CDR1 is SGHRS and CDR2 is YFSETQ. V gave up 6 bases and J gave up 1 base, with 13 bases separating them. The CDR3 consists of 14 residues. Variable domain in full (rest from reference TRBV5-1 and TRBJ1-1): KAGVTQTPRYLIKTRGQQVTLSCSPISGHRSVSWYQQTPGQGLQFLFEYFSETQRNKGNFPGRFSGRQFSNSRSEMNVSTLELGDSALYLCASMDSYSNTEAFFGQGTRLTVV.

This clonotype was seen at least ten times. The CDR3 sequence is CASNRGIQETQYF. The CDR3 DNA reads TGTGCCAGCAATAGGGGAATCCAAGAGACCCAGTACTTC. V usage is TRBV3-1 and J usage is TRBJ2-5, with D perhaps matching TRBD1 (5 bases). CDR3 length: 13 residues. Trimming removed 7 bases from V and 1 base from J, with 10 bases in between. Germline V gene lookup returns CDR1 LGHDT and CDR2 YNNKEL (reference sequence).

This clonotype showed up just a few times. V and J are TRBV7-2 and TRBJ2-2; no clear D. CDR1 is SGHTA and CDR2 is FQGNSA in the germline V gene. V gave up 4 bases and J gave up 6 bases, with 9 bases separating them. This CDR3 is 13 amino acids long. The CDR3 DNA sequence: TGTGCCAGCAGCTACGGACGGCCCGGGGAGCTGTTTTTT. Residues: CASSYGRPGELFF.

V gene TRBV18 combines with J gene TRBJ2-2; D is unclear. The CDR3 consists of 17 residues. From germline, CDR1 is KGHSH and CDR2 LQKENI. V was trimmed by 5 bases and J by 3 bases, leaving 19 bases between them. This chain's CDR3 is CASSSRRRETYTGELFF. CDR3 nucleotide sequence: TGTGCCAGCTCATCCCGTAGAAGAGAGACCTACACCGGGGAGCTGTTTTTT.

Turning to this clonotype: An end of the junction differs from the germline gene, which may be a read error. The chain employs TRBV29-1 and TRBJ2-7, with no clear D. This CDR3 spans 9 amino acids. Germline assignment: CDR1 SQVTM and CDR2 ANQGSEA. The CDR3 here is CSPRPVFFF. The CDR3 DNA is TGCAGCCCCCGGCCAGTTTTCTTTTTC.

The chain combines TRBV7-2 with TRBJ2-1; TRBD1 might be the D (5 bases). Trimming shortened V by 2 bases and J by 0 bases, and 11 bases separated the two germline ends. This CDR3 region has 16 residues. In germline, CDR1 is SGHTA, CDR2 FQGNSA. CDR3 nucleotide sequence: TGTGCCAGCAGCTTATCAGGGCAAGGCTCCTACAATGAGCAGTTCTTC. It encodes CASSLSGQGSYNEQFF.

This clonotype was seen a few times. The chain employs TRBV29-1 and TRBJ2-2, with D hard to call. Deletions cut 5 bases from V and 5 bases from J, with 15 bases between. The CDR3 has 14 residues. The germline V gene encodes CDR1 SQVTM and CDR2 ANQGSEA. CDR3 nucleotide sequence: TGCAGCGTTAAAGCTTCCCCAAGTACCGGGGAGCTGTTTTTT. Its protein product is CSVKASPSTGELFF.

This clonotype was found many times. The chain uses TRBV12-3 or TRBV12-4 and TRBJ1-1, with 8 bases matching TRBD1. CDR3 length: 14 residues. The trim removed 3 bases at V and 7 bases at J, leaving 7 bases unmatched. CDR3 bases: TGTGCCAGCAGTTTTACAGGGGGTGGGGATGAAGCTTTCTTT. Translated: CASSFTGGGDEAFF.

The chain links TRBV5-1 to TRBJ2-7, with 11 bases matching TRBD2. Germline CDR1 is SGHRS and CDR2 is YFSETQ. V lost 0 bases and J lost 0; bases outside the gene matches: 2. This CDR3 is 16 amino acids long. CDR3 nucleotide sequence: TGCGCCAGCAGCTTGGCCACTAGCGGGAGCTCCTACGAGCAGTACTTC. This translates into CASSLATSGSSYEQYF. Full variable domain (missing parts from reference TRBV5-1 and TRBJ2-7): KAGVTQTPRYLIKTRGQQVTLSCSPISGHRSVSWYQQTPGQGLQFLFEYFSETQRNKGNFPGRFSGRQFSNSRSEMNVSTLELGDSALYLCASSLATSGSSYEQYFGPGTRLTVT.

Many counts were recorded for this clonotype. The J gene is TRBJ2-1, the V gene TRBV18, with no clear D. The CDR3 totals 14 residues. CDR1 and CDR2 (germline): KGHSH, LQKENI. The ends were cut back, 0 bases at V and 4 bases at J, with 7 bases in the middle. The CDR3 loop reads CASSPPNSYNEQFF. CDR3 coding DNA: TGTGCCAGCTCACCACCTAATTCTTACAATGAGCAGTTCTTC.

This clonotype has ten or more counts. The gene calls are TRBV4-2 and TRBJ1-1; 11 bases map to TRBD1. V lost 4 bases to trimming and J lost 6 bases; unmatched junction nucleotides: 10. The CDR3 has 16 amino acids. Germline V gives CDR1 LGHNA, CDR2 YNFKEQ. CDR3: CASSPSSGQGVAEAFF. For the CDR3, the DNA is TGTGCCAGCAGCCCCTCCTCGGGACAGGGGGTCGCTGAAGCTTTCTTT.

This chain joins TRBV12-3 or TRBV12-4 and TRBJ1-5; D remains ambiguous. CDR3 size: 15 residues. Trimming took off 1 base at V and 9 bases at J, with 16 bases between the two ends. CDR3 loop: CASSLGGVGRLPQHF. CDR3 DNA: TGTGCCAGCAGTTTAGGGGGAGTAGGCCGGTTGCCCCAGCATTTT.

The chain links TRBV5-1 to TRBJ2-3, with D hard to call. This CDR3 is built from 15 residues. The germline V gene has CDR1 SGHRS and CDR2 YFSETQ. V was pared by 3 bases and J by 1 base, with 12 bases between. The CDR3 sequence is CASSSVVGGTDTQYF. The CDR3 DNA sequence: TGCGCCAGCAGCTCCGTGGTGGGCGGCACAGATACGCAGTATTTT.

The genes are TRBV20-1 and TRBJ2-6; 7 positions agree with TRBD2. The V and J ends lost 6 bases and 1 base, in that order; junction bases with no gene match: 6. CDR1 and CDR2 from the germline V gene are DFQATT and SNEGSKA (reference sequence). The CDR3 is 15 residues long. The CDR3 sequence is CSAIVGGSGANVLTF. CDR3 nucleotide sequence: TGCAGTGCAATTGTCGGGGGGTCTGGGGCCAACGTCCTGACTTTC.

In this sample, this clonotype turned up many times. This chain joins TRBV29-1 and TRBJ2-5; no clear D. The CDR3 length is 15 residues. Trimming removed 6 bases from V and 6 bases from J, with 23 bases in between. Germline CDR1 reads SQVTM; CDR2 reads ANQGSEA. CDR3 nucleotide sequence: TGCAGCGTCACCCTGGACGGTGACCCTCGGAAGACCCAGTACTTC. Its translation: CSVTLDGDPRKTQYF.

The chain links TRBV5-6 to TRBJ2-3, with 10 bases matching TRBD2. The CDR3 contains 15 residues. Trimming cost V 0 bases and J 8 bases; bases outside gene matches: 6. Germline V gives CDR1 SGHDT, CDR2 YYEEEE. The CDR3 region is CASSLAPAGGVTQYF. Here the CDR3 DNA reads TGTGCCAGCAGCTTGGCCCCAGCGGGGGGGGTTACGCAGTATTTT.

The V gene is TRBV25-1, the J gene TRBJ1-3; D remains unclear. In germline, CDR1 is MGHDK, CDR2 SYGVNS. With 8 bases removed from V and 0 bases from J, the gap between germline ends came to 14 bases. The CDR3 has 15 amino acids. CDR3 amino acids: CASGFPGSSGNTIYF. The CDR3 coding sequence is TGTGCCAGCGGGTTTCCGGGTAGCTCTGGAAACACCATATATTTT.

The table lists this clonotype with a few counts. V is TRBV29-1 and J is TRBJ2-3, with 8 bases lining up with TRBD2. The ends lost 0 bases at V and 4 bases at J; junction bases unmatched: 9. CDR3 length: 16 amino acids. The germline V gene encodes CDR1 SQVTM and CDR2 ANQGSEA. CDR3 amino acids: CSVEDQIAGSPDTQYF. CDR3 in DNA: TGCAGCGTTGAAGATCAAATAGCGGGGTCCCCAGATACGCAGTATTTT.

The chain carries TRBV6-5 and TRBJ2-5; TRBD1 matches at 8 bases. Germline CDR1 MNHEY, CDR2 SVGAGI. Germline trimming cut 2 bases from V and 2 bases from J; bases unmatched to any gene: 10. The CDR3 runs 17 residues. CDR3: CASSYGVSYRGQETQYF. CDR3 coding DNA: TGTGCCAGCAGTTACGGGGTGTCTTACAGGGGGCAAGAGACCCAGTACTTC.

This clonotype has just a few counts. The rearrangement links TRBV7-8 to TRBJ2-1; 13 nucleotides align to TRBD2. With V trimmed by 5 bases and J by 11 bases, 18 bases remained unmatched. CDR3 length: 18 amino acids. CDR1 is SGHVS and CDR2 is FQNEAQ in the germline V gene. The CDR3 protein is CASSHVAGTSGRVGKQFF. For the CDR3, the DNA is TGTGCCAGCAGCCACGTCGCGGGAACTAGCGGGAGGGTGGGCAAGCAGTTCTTC.

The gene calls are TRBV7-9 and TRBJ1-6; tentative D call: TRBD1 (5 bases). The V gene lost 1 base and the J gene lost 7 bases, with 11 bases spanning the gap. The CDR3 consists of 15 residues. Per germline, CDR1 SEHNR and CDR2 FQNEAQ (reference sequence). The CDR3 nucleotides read TGTGCCAGCAGCTTAGAAGGGACGGGAAATTCACCCCTCCACTTT. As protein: CASSLEGTGNSPLHF.